Listed below are T cell receptor beta chains from one sample, sequenced in a study of blood T cells in healthy people across ages. TCRdb processed the 5' RACE reads anew with MiXCR; each CDR3 protein has one entry. The table records about 1 million distinct CDR3 sequences, under 55% of them present only once. The sample consisted of blood. These receptors were collected from a woman in her sixties in good health. The CDR3 runs from the conserved cysteine through the conserved F or W. Each record gives: V gene, CDR3 protein.

>TRBV2
CASSERANEQFF
>TRBV9
CASSEGTSGRETQYF
>TRBV20-1
CSARAGTGSSYEQYF
>TRBV2
CASSPRGTNYGYTF
>TRBV12-3/TRBV12-4
CASTGEGGADTQYF
>TRBV7-3
CASSLTSGAGETQYF
>TRBV6-5
CASSYSTAGASKRDEQFF
>TRBV20-1
CSASMPYNEQFF
>TRBV6-1
CASSEALGNLKNIQYF
>TRBV9
CASSALASSSYNEQFF